Detailed here is one T cell receptor (beta chain). Its antigen remains unknown. It was across several immunoSEQ plates that each subset's genomic DNA was evenly split. PBMC DNA, left unsorted, was sequenced on ten immunoSEQ deep assay plates. Produced via immunoSEQ multiplex PCR; TCRdb's table is partial and in-frame only. This repertoire shows hundreds of thousands of clones, around 75% found once; its top ten account for approximately 13%. V gave up 4 bases and J gave up 0 bases, with 7 bases separating them. The CDR3 length is 14 residues. Per germline, CDR1 SGHRS and CDR2 YFSETQ. The data were obtained in a study of shared clonotypes between healthy human individuals. Findings of the study overall: A limitation of the genetic and exposure-history diversity represented arose from few donors. Sampling involved blood alone; tissue repertoires likely differ.

The sample consisted of PBMCs. This receptor was obtained from a woman aged 40 to 50 in good health. Some clones in this sample may be carry-over from other donors' samples. J is TRBJ2-2 and V is TRBV5-1; unclear D gene. The DNA of the CDR3 is TGCGCCAGCAGCAAGGGCCCGAACACCGGGGAGCTGTTTTTT. Amino acid sequence: CASSKGPNTGELFF.